Only one count was recorded for the clone carrying this T cell receptor beta chain. Assay used: immunoSEQ multiplex PCR; TCRdb lists only in-frame clones, some missing. The sample carries roughly 32,000 clones, 70% to 90% recorded once. This record comes from a study of T cell changes during pregnancy in multiple sclerosis. The trim removed 2 bases at V and 0 bases at J, leaving 4 bases unmatched. The CDR3 has 15 residues. Germline V gene sequence: CDR1 SGHKS, CDR2 YYEKEE (reference sequence). The chain employs TRBV5-5 and TRBJ2-7; 8 bases map to TRBD1. The receptor comes from a female donor with multiple sclerosis, enrolled in a pregnancy study. Sample: CD8+ T cells from peripheral blood mononuclear cells, taken in the third trimester of pregnancy. As DNA, the CDR3 is TGTGCCAGCAGCTTAGAGACAGGGGTCTCCTACGAGCAGTACTTC. Its protein product is CASSLETGVSYEQYF.